Listed below are T cell receptor beta chains from one sample, sequenced in a study of blood T cells in healthy people across ages. Via MiXCR, TCRdb re-called the 5' RACE reads, giving one row per CDR3 protein. The sample consists of fewer than 2,000,000 distinct CDR3 sequences, about two fifths of them appearing once. Sequencing was carried out using blood. These TCRs come from a human donor in good health. The CDR3 runs from the conserved cysteine through the conserved F or W. The D gene is left open where the match is weak. Some rows mark clone size as missing; the rest say once, few, many or name a class of expanded clone.

>TRBD1|TRBV2|few|TRBJ2-7
TGTGCCAGCCGACCGGACAGGGGGATCTCCTACGAGCAGTACTTC
CASRPDRGISYEQYF
>.|TRBV28|.|TRBJ2-7
TGTGCCAGCAGTTCAGCAAGGGAGGAAGTTTATAGTTGGAGCTACGAGCAGTACTTC
CASSSAREEVYSWSYEQYF
>TRBD1|TRBV5-1|.|TRBJ2-7
TGCGCCGGCAGACAGGGGAATAACTACGAGCAGTACTTC
CAGRQGNNYEQYF
>TRBD2|TRBV3-1|.|TRBJ2-2
TGTGCCAGCAGCCAAGCTTTAGCGGGGCTGAACACCGGGGAGCTGTTTTTT
CASSQALAGLNTGELFF
>.|TRBV19|.|TRBJ2-3
TGTGCCAGTAGTTTGGCGACAGGACACACAGATACGCAGTATTTT
CASSLATGHTDTQYF
>TRBD1|TRBV24-1|.|TRBJ2-1
TGTGCCACCAGTGACTTGACAGGGAGCTCCTACAATGAGCAGTTCTTC
CATSDLTGSSYNEQFF
>TRBD2|TRBV4-3|few|TRBJ2-1
TGCGCCAGCAGCCAAGAATGGCTAGCGGGGCTTAATGAGCAGTTCTTC
CASSQEWLAGLNEQFF
>.|TRBV5-1|.|TRBJ2-5
TGCGCCAGCAGCACGCGGACAGAGAATAGCTATGAGACCCAGTACTTC
CASSTRTENSYETQYF
>TRBD2|TRBV7-2|few|TRBJ2-3
TGTGCCAGCAGCTTATTCGGTAGCGGGGTCGCAGATACGCAGTATTTT
CASSLFGSGVADTQYF
>.|TRBV28|few|TRBJ2-7
TGTGCCAGCAGTTTGCTGAAGAGAGACTACGAGCAGTACTTC
CASSLLKRDYEQYF
>.|TRBV18|.|TRBJ2-5
TGTGCCAGCTCACGATCCCGTACAGAGACCCAGTACTTC
CASSRSRTETQYF
>.|TRBV29-1|.|TRBJ2-1
TGCAGCGTTGAGGCAGTCTCCTACAATGAGCAGTTCTTC
CSVEAVSYNEQFF
>.|TRBV27|.|TRBJ2-2
TGTGCCAGCAGTTCTCCCCTGACAGGGAGGTACACCGGGGAGCTGTTTTTT
CASSSPLTGRYTGELFF
>TRBD1|TRBV29-1|.|TRBJ2-4
TGCAGCGTTGAGGGACAGAGCAAAAACATTCAGTACTTC
CSVEGQSKNIQYF
>.|TRBV6-2/TRBV6-3|.|TRBJ2-1
TGTGCCAGCAGTTACGCGGGTCCGAACAATGAGCAGTTCTTC
CASSYAGPNNEQFF
>.|TRBV14|.|TRBJ2-3
TGTGCCAGCAGCCAAGTTCCCCCCTACGAGCAGTATTTT
CASSQVPPYEQYF
>.|TRBV28|few|TRBJ1-2
TGTGCCAGCAGTCCGATACTGAGGCACTATGGCTACACCTTC
CASSPILRHYGYTF
>.|TRBV2|once|TRBJ2-7
TGTGCCAGCGGGGGTATCGACGAGCAGTACTTC
CASGGIDEQYF
>.|TRBV10-3|.|TRBJ2-7
TGTGCCATAAGAAGGAAGTTGGATCAGTACGAGCAGTACTTC
CAIRRKLDQYEQYF
>.|TRBV3-1|.|TRBJ2-7
TGTGCCAGCAGCCAGAACCAGGGGATTCAGTACTTC
CASSQNQGIQYF
>TRBD2|TRBV12-3/TRBV12-4|.|TRBJ2-1
TGTGCCAGCAGCTTAACTAGCGGGGTAAACAATGAGCAGTTCTTC
CASSLTSGVNNEQFF
>.|TRBV12-5|few|TRBJ2-1
TGTGCTAGTGGTTCCCGACGGGATGAGCAGTTCTTC
CASGSRRDEQFF
>TRBD1|TRBV4-3|.|TRBJ2-7
TGCGCCAGCAGCCAGGATATGGGACAGAGCAACGAGCAGTACTTC
CASSQDMGQSNEQYF
>TRBD2|TRBV27|few|TRBJ2-1
TGTGCCAGCAGTGGCCGGGGGGACCTCTTATACAATGAGCAGTTCTTC
CASSGRGDLLYNEQFF
>TRBD1|TRBV2|few|TRBJ1-2
TGTGCCAGCAGTGGAAGGACAGGCTATGGCTACACCTTC
CASSGRTGYGYTF
>.|TRBV29-1|.|TRBJ2-1
TGCAGCGTTGAAGATCTCGGAGGGGGCGCCTACAATGAGCAGTTCTTC
CSVEDLGGGAYNEQFF
>.|TRBV6-5|.|TRBJ1-5
TGTGCCAGCAGTTACCGCGGGGGCGCAGATCAGCCCCAGCATTTT
CASSYRGGADQPQHF
>.|TRBV5-1|.|TRBJ2-5
TGCGCCAGCAGCTTCGTAACAGGTCTGGGAGAGCAGTACTTC
CASSFVTGLGEQYF
>TRBD1|TRBV7-2|.|TRBJ2-5
TGTGCCAGCACCCCAGGGGGCGGCGGGGAGACCCAGTACTTC
CASTPGGGGETQYF
>.|TRBV30|once|TRBJ1-2
TGTGCCTGGGTCCCTTCTGGCTATGGCTACACCTTC
CAWVPSGYGYTF
>TRBD1|TRBV20-1|few|TRBJ1-2
TGCAGTGCTTTAAACCAGGGGGCTGCTGGCTACACCTTC
CSALNQGAAGYTF
>.|TRBV5-1|.|TRBJ2-3
TGCGCCAGCAGCTGGGAAAAAGATACGCAGTATTTT
CASSWEKDTQYF
>.|TRBV28|.|TRBJ1-4
TGTGCCAGCTCACCTAGGGTAGGGGCAGGAGATGAAAAACTGTTTTTT
CASSPRVGAGDEKLFF
>TRBD1|TRBV6-1|.|TRBJ2-7
TGTGCCAGCAGTGAGTGGGACAGGGGCTACGAGCAGTACTTC
CASSEWDRGYEQYF
>TRBD1|TRBV11-2|.|TRBJ1-1
TGTGCCAGCAGCTCATCGAGTACAGGGGGTCCTGAAGCTTTCTTT
CASSSSSTGGPEAFF
>.|TRBV7-9|.|TRBJ1-1
TGTGCCAGCAGCCCAAACGGGATCTCGAACACTGAAGCTTTCTTT
CASSPNGISNTEAFF
>.|TRBV15|few|TRBJ2-1
TGTGCCACCAGCAGAGAAATAGAGCGGACCGAAAGGAATGAGCAGTTCTTC
CATSREIERTERNEQFF
>.|TRBV29-1|.|TRBJ2-5
TGCAGCGTTGTGGGGGAGGATCCCACAGCGGGGACCCAGTACTTC
CSVVGEDPTAGTQYF
>.|TRBV6-4|few|TRBJ1-2
TGTGCCAGCAAGAGGATGGACTGGAACTATGGCTACACCTTC
CASKRMDWNYGYTF
>TRBD2|TRBV11-1|.|TRBJ2-1
TGTGCCAGCAGCCTAAGCGGGACTAGCGATTACAATGAGCAGTTCTTC
CASSLSGTSDYNEQFF
>TRBD1|TRBV20-1|.|TRBJ2-7
TGCAGTGCTAGAAAAGAGGGATTGACAGGGGGATTCCCTTACGAGCAGTACTTC
CSARKEGLTGGFPYEQYF
>.|TRBV29-1|few|TRBJ2-3
TGCAGCGTCCGGGCGAGGAACCCAAACACAGATACGCAGTATTTT
CSVRARNPNTDTQYF
>.|TRBV20-1|.|TRBJ2-3
TGCAGTGCTAGTGAACTAGCCTCTAGCACAGATACGCAGTATTTT
CSASELASSTDTQYF
>.|TRBV7-9|few|TRBJ2-1
TGTGCCAGCAGCTTAGGTTCTTCTTGGGAGGGGGCAAGTTACAATGAGCAGTTCTTC
CASSLGSSWEGASYNEQFF
>.|TRBV12-3/TRBV12-4|few|TRBJ1-5
TGTGCCAGCAGTTTTGACAGGAGGGGGAATCAGCCCCAGCATTTT
CASSFDRRGNQPQHF
>.|TRBV6-1|.|TRBJ2-1
TGTGCCAGCAGTGGAAACGTGTCCCCAAATGAGCAGTTCTTC
CASSGNVSPNEQFF
>.|TRBV5-1|.|TRBJ2-7
TGCGCCAGCAGCTTCCAAACACGGACGTACGAGCAGTACTTC
CASSFQTRTYEQYF
>.|TRBV4-3|.|TRBJ2-3
.
CASSQQPSGGARALGTDTQYF
>.|TRBV5-6|once|TRBJ2-1
TGTGCCAGCAGCTTCAAATCAGCGGGACAGGAGTTCAATGAGCAGTTCTTC
CASSFKSAGQEFNEQFF
>.|TRBV5-1|few|TRBJ2-3
TGCGCCAGCAGCTTCACTACTCGAAGCACAGATACGCAGTATTTT
CASSFTTRSTDTQYF
>TRBD2|TRBV5-1|few|TRBJ2-1
TGCGCCAGCAGCTTGAGACTAGCGGGGGGGCTTTCCTACAATGAGCAGTTCTTC
CASSLRLAGGLSYNEQFF
>.|TRBV12-3/TRBV12-4|.|TRBJ1-1
TGTGCCAGCAGTCCCCTAGGTCTAAGCTTGAACACTGAAGCTTTCTTT
CASSPLGLSLNTEAFF
>.|TRBV7-3|.|TRBJ1-6
TGTGCCTGCAGCGTCCGGGGTAGTAATTCACCCCTCCACTTT
CACSVRGSNSPLHF
>.|TRBV12-3/TRBV12-4|many|TRBJ1-2
TGTGCCAGCAGCAACGTCGGCGGCTACACCTTC
CASSNVGGYTF
>TRBD2|TRBV27|.|TRBJ2-1
TGTGCCAGCAGTTCCCCGGGACTAGGCTACAATGAGCAGTTCTTC
CASSSPGLGYNEQFF
>.|TRBV7-3|few|TRBJ1-6
TGTGCCAGCAGCTCCTTCCCCGAAGGGTATAATTCACCCCTCCACTTT
CASSSFPEGYNSPLHF
>.|TRBV12-3/TRBV12-4|few|TRBJ2-4
TGTGCCAGCACCCAGGGGTGGCAAGAAGAGCAGTACTTC
CASTQGWQEEQYF
>.|TRBV5-1|few|TRBJ1-4
TGCGCCAGCAGCTTGTACGGGACAACTAATGAAAAACTGTTTTTT
CASSLYGTTNEKLFF
>.|TRBV2|.|TRBJ1-4
TGTGCCAGCAGTGAAGTTACCTCAAGTCAGGGGTACGAAAAACTGTTTTTT
CASSEVTSSQGYEKLFF